These 13 T cell receptor beta chains were all obtained from the same sample, sequenced in a study of glioma-infiltrating T cells. The iRepertoire nested amplicon-rescue multiplex PCR amplified TCR alpha and beta CDR3s from RNA. TCRdb reanalysed the multiplex PCR reads using MiXCR and keeps one entry per CDR3 protein. The table includes under 150,000 distinct CDR3 sequences, about 22% detected once. Source material: glioma tissue, nonneoplastic brain tissue, or PBMCs (not recorded which). The receptors shown here come from a human donor with low-grade glioma or glioblastoma, undergoing nonglioma brain surgery, or in good health (not recorded which).

Only a few counts were recorded for this clonotype. This chain connects TRBV11-2 to TRBJ2-3, with D tentatively TRBD1 (5 bases). The CDR3 is 14 amino acids. With 4 bases removed from V and 2 bases from J, the gap between germline ends came to 10 bases. Germline V gene sequence: CDR1 SGHAT, CDR2 FQNNGV. In DNA form, the CDR3 reads TGTGCCAGCAGCTCCGCACAGGCCACAGATACGCAGTATTTT. This sequence encodes CASSSAQATDTQYF.

Only a few counts were recorded for this clonotype. The V gene is TRBV4-1, the J gene TRBJ1-2, with TRBD1 matching over 7 bases. The CDR3 length is 14 residues. V lost 2 bases to trimming and J lost 2 bases; unmatched junction nucleotides: 2. The V gene's germline CDR1 is MGHRA and CDR2 YSYEKL. DNA of the CDR3: TGCGCCAGCAGCCAACGGGGACAGAACTATGGCTACACCTTC. This gives the protein CASSQRGQNYGYTF.

This clonotype was detected only a few times. V and J are TRBV12-5 and TRBJ2-3; a possible D gene is TRBD2 (5 bases). The CDR3 has 12 residues. The V gene's germline CDR1 is LGHNT and CDR2 FRNRAP. V was trimmed by 5 bases and J by 5 bases, leaving 8 bases between them. The CDR3 region is CASGRGIDTQYF. CDR3 DNA: TGTGCTAGTGGTCGAGGGATAGATACGCAGTATTTT. The full variable domain, its missing parts supplied by reference TRBV12-5 and TRBJ2-3, is DARVTQTPRHKVTEMGQEVTMRCQPILGHNTVFWYRQTMMQGLELLAYFRNRAPLDDSGMPKDRFSAEMPDATLATLKIQPSEPRDSAVYFCASGRGIDTQYFGPGTRLTVL.

The chain recombines TRBV5-4 with TRBJ1-6; 7 positions match TRBD1. Germline loops: CDR1 SGHNT, CDR2 YYREEE (reference sequence). The trim removed 5 bases at V and 4 bases at J, leaving 24 bases unmatched. There are 21 residues in the CDR3. The CDR3 protein is CASSPGKLRDSSLRYNSPLHF. CDR3 bases: TGTGCCAGCAGTCCCGGGAAACTACGGGACAGTTCTTTGCGGTATAATTCACCCCTCCACTTT.

This clonotype showed up just a few times. The chain links TRBV20-1 to TRBJ2-5, with 11 bases that match TRBD2. CDR3 size: 16 residues. The J segment lost 7 bases and the V segment lost 5 bases, leaving 15 bases of the junction unmatched. Germline V gene sequence: CDR1 DFQATT, CDR2 SNEGSKA (reference sequence). In DNA form, the CDR3 reads TGCAGTGCTTTACCCCCGACTAGCGGGGCCTTAGGGACCCAGTACTTC. Translation gives CSALPPTSGALGTQYF.

This clonotype was observed a few times. The chain is built from TRBV28 and TRBJ2-4, with no clear D. Between the trimmed V and J ends, which lost 3 bases and 4 bases, there was a span of 13 bases. The CDR3 is 15 amino acids. The germline CDR1 and CDR2 sequences are MDHEN and SYDVKM. The CDR3 sequence is CASSFLGWSKNIQYF. DNA of the CDR3: TGTGCCAGCAGTTTCTTGGGTTGGTCAAAAAACATTCAGTACTTC.

This clonotype has at least ten counts. This sequence joins TRBV25-1 and TRBJ1-1, with TRBD1 matching 7 bases. The junction had 10 bases not matched to a gene; V was cut back by 3 bases and J by 9 bases. This CDR3 region has 14 residues. The germline V gene encodes CDR1 MGHDK and CDR2 SYGVNS. The DNA for the CDR3 is TGTGCCAGCAGTGACCCTGGACAGGTACATCAAGCTTTCTTT. It specifies CASSDPGQVHQAFF.

This clonotype was counted only a few times. CDR3 in DNA: TGTGCCACCAGCAGAGGCCCGGGACAGAGCTCCTACGAGCAGTACGTC. Translated: CATSRGPGQSSYEQYV. The chain links TRBV15 to TRBJ2-7; 7 nucleotides align to TRBD1. The CDR3 totals 16 residues. The germline gives CDR1 LNHNV, CDR2 YYDKDF (reference sequence). V lost 1 base, J lost 0 bases, and 6 bases stayed unmatched.

The chain has TRBV2 and TRBJ2-7; D may match TRBD1 or TRBD2 (5 bases each). This CDR3 spans 13 amino acids. The germline CDR1 and CDR2 sequences are SNHLY and FYNNEI. Trimming took 5 bases from V and 6 from J, leaving 14 bases between them. CDR3 nucleotide sequence: TGTGCCAGCAGTATTCAGGGACGGGGCGAGCAGTACGTC. Protein product: CASSIQGRGEQYV.

Worth noting for this clonotype: This may arise from a read error, as a much more abundant clone is one base away. This rearrangement joins TRBV20-1 to TRBJ1-1; D ambiguous. Germline assignment: CDR1 DFQATT and CDR2 SNEGSKA (reference sequence). This CDR3 has 12 residues. This chain's CDR3 is CSAREGNTETFF. The DNA for the CDR3 is TGCAGTGCTAGAGAAGGGAACACTGAAACTTTCTTT.

The chain couples TRBV9 to TRBJ2-1, with D possibly TRBD1 on 6 matching bases. Germline CDR1 SGDLS, CDR2 YYNGEE. Between the trimmed V and J ends, which lost 3 bases and 4 bases, there was a span of 8 bases. There are 13 residues in the CDR3. The CDR3 region has the DNA TGTGCCAGCAGCGGGACAGAATACAATGAGCAGTTCTTC. Encoded protein: CASSGTEYNEQFF.

This clonotype was seen only a few times. Its ends do not fully match the called genes, so a read error is possible. The gene calls are TRBV6-1 and TRBJ2-1, with 10 nucleotides matching TRBD2. The length of the CDR3 is 16 residues. The germline gives CDR1 MNHNS, CDR2 SASEGT. CDR3 sequence: CAISDGSGGAYNEQFF. Written as DNA, the CDR3 is TGTGCCATCAGTGATGGGAGCGGGGGGGCCTACAATGAGCAGTTCTTC.

The genes are TRBV3-1 and TRBJ1-2, with a possible D match to TRBD1 (5 bases). CDR1 and CDR2 from the germline V gene are LGHDT and YNNKEL (reference sequence). The CDR3 has 14 residues. Trimming shortened V by 1 base and J by 3 bases, and 9 bases separated the two germline ends. The CDR3 reads CASSQATEYYGYTF. The CDR3 bases are TGTGCCAGCAGCCAAGCGACAGAATACTATGGCTACACCTTC.